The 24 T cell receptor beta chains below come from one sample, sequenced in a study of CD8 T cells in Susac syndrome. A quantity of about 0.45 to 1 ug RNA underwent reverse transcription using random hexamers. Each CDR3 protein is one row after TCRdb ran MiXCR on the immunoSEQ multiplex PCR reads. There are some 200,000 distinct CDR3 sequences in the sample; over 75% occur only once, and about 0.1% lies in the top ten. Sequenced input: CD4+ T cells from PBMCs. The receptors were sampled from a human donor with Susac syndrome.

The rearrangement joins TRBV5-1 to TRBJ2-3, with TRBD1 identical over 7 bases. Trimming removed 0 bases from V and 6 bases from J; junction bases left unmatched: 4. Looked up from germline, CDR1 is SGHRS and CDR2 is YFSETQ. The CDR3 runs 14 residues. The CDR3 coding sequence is TGCGCCAGCAGCTTGGGAGGGGGCGGCGATACGCAGTATTTT. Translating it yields CASSLGGGGDTQYF.

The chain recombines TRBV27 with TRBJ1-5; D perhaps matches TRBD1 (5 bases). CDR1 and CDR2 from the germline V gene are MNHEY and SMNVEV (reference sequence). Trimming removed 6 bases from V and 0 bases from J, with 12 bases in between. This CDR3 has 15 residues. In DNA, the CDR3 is TGTGCCAGCAGACTGACAGAATATAGCAATCAGCCCCAGCATTTT. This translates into CASRLTEYSNQPQHF.

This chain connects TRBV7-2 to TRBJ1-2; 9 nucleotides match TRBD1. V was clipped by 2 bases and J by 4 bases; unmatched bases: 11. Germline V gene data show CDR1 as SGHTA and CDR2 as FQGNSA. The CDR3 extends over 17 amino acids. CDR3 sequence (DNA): TGTGCCAGCAGCTTAATACAGGGGGCTGTTTCCGGCTATGGCTACACCTTC. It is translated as CASSLIQGAVSGYGYTF.

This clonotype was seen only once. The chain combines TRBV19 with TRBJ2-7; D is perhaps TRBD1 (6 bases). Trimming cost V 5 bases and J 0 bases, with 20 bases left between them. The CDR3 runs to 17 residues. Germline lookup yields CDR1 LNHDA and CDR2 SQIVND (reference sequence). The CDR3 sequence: CASSPIDRTGSSYEQYF. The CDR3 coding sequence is TGTGCCAGTAGTCCAATCGACAGGACGGGGAGCTCCTACGAGCAGTACTTC.

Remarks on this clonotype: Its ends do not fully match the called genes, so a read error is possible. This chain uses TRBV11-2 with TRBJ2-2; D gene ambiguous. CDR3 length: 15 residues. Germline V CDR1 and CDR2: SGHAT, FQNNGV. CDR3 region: CASSLEQMNTRELFF. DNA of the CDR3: TGTGCCAGCAGCTTAGAGCAGATGAACACCAGGGAGCTGTTTTTT. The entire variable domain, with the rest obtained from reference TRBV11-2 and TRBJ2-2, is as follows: EAGVAQSPRYKIIEKRQSVAFWCNPISGHATLYWYQQILGQGPKLLIQFQNNGVVDDSQLPKDRFSAERLKGVDSTLKIQPAKLEDSAVYLCASSLEQMNTRELFFGEGSRLTVL.

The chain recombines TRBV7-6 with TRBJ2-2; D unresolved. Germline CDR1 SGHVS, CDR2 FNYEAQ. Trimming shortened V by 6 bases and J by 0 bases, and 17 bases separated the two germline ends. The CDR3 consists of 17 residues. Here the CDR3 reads CASRSGFGYANTGELFF. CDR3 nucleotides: TGTGCCAGCAGGTCCGGGTTCGGTTACGCGAACACCGGGGAGCTGTTTTTT.

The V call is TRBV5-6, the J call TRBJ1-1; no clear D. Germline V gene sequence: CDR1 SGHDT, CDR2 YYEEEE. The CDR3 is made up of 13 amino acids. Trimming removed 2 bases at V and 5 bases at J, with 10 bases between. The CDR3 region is CASSFGERTEAFF. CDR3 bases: TGTGCCAGCAGCTTTGGGGAGCGGACTGAAGCTTTCTTT.

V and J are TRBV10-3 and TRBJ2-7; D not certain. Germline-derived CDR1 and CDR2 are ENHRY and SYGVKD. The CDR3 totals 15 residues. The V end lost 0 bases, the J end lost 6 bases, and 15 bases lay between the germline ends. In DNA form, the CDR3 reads TGTGCCATCAGTGAGTCCTTTGGTAGTATGAGCGAGCAGTACTTC. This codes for CAISESFGSMSEQYF.

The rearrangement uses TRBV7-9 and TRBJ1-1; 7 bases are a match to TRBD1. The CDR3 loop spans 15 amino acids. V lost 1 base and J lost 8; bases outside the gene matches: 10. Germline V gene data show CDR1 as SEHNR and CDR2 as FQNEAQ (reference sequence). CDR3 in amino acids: CASSLERYRDSEAFF. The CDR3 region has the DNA TGTGCCAGCAGCTTAGAGAGATACCGGGACAGCGAAGCTTTCTTT.

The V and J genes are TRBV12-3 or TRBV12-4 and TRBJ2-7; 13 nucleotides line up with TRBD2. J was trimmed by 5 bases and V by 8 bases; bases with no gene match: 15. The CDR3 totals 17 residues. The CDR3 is CASGPLGLAGVRDEQYF. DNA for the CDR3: TGTGCCAGCGGTCCCTTAGGACTAGCGGGAGTAAGGGACGAGCAGTACTTC.

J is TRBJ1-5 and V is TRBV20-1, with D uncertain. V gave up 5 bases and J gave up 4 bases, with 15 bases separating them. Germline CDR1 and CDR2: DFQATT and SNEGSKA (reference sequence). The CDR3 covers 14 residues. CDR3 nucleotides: TGCAGTGCTGCCCCAAGAGGAATGAATCAGCCCCAGCATTTT. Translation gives CSAAPRGMNQPQHF.

CDR3 DNA: TGCGCCAGCAGCCTCCGGACAGGGGGCATCATCACTGAAGCTTTCTTT. This encodes CASSLRTGGIITEAFF. This chain joins TRBV4-1 and TRBJ1-1, with 11 bases that match TRBD1. This CDR3 is 16 amino acids long. With 4 bases clipped from V and 4 bases from J, the junction kept 8 bases outside the gene matches. Germline-derived CDR1 and CDR2 are MGHRA and YSYEKL.

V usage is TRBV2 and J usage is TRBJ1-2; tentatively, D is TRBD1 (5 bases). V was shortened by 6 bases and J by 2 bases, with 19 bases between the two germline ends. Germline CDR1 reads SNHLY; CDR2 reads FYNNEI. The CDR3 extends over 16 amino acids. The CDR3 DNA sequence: TGTGCCAGCAGCCCGAAAACAACCGGGGCCAACTATGGCTACACCTTC. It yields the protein CASSPKTTGANYGYTF.

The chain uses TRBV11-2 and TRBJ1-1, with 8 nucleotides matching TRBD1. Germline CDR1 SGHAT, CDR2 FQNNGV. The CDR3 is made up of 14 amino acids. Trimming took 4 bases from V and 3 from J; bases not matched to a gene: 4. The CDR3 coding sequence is TGTGCCAGCAGCTGGACAGGGAAGGACACTGAAGCTTTCTTT. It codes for CASSWTGKDTEAFF.

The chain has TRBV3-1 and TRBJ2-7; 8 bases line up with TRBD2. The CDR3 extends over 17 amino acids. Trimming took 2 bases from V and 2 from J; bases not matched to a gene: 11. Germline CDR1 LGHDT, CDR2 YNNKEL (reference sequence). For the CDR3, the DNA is TGTGCCAGCAGCCAACCTAGGATAGCGGGACCAGCCTACGAGCAGTACTTC. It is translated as CASSQPRIAGPAYEQYF.

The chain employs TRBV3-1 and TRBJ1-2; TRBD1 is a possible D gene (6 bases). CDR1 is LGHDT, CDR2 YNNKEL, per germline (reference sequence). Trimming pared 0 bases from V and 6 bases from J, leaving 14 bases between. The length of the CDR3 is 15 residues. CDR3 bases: TGTGCCAGCAGCCAAGACTACGGGGGGCAGGATGGCTACACCTTC. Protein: CASSQDYGGQDGYTF.

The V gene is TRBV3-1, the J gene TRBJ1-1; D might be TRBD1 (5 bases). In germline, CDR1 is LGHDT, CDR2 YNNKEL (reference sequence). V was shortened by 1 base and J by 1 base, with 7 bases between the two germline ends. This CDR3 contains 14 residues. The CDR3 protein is CASSQGGRNTEAFF. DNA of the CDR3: TGTGCCAGCAGCCAAGGGGGACGGAACACTGAAGCTTTCTTT. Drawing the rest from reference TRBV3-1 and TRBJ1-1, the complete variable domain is DTAVSQTPKYLVTQMGNDKSIKCEQNLGHDTMYWYKQDSKKFLKIMFSYNNKELIINETVPNRFSPKSPDKAHLNLHINSLELGDSAVYFCASSQGGRNTEAFFGQGTRLTVV.

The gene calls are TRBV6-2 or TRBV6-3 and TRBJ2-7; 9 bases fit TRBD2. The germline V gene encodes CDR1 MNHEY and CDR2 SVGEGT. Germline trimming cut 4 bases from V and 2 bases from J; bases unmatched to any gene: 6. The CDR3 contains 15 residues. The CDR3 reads CASSWTGGRAYEQYF. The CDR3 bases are TGTGCCAGCAGTTGGACTGGCGGGAGGGCCTACGAGCAGTACTTC.

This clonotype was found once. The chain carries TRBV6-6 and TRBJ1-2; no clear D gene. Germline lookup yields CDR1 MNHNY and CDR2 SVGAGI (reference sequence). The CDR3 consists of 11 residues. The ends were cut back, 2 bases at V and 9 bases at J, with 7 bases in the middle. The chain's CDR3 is CASSYPISYTF. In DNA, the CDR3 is TGTGCCAGCAGTTACCCGATAAGCTACACCTTC.

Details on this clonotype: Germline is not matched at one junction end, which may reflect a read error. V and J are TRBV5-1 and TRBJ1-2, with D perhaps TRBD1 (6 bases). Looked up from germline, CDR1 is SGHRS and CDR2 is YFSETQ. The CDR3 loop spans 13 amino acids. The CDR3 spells CASSPGQSYDYTF. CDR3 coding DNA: TGCGCCAGCAGCCCAGGACAGAGTTATGACTACACCTTC.

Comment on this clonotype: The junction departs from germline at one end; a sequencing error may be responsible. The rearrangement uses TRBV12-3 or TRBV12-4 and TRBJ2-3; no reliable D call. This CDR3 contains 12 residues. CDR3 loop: CASSSRTDTQYF. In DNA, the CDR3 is TGTGCCAGTAGTTCCCGCACAGATACGCAGTATTTT.

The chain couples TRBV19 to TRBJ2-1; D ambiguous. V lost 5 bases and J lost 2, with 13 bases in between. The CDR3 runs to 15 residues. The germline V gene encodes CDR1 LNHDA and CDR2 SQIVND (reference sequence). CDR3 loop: CASSPGLNAYNEQFF. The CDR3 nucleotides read TGTGCCAGTAGTCCCGGGCTTAACGCCTACAATGAGCAGTTCTTC.

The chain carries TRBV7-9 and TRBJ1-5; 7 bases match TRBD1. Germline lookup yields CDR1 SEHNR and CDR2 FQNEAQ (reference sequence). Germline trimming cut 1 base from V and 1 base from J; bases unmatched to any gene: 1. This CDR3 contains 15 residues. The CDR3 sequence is CASSLGQGSNQPQHF. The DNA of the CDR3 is TGTGCCAGCAGCTTAGGACAGGGAAGCAATCAGCCCCAGCATTTT.

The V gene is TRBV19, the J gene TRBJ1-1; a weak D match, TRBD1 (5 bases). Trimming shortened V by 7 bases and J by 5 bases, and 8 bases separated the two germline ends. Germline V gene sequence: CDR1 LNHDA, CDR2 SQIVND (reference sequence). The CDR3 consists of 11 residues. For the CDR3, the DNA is TGTGCCAGTAAGGGGTGGACTGAAGCTTTCTTT. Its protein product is CASKGWTEAFF.